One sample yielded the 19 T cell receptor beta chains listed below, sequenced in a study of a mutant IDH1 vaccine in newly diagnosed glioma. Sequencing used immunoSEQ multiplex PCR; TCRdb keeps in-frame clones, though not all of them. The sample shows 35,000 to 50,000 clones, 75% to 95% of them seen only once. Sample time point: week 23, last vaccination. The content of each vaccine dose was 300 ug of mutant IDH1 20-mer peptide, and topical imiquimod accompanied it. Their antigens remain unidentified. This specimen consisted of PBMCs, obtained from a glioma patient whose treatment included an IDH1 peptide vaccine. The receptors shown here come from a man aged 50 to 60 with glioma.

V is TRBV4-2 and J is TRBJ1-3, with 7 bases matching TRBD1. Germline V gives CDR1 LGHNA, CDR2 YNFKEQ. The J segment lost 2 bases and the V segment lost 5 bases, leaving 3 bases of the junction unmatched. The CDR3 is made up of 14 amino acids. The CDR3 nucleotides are TGTGCCAGCAGCTCGACAGGGACTGGAAACACCATATATTTT. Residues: CASSSTGTGNTIYF.

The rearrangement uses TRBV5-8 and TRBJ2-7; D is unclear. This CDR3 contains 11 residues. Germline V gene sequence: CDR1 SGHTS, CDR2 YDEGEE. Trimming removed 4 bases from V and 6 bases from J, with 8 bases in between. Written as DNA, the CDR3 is TGTGCCAGCAGCCCCCCAAGCGAGCAGTACTTC. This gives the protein CASSPPSEQYF.

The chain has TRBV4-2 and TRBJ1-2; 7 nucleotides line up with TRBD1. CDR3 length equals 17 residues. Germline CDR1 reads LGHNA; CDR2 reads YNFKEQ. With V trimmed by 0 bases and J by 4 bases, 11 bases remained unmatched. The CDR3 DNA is TGTGCCAGCAGCCAAGATGAGGGTAAGGGGGCTCGCTATGGCTACACCTTC. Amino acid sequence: CASSQDEGKGARYGYTF.

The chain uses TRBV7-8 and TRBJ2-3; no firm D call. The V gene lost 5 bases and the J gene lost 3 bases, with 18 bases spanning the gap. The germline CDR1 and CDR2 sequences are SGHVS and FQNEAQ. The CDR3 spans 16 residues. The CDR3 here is CASSPHPSGRTDTQYF. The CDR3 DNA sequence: TGTGCCAGCAGCCCCCATCCCTCGGGCAGGACAGATACGCAGTATTTT.

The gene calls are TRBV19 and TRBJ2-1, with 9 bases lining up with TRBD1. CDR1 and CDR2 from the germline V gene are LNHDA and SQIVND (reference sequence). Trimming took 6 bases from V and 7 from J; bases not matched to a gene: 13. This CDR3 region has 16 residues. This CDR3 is CASRDIAGQGMNEQFF. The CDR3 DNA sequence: TGTGCCAGTAGGGATATTGCGGGACAGGGCATGAATGAGCAGTTCTTC.

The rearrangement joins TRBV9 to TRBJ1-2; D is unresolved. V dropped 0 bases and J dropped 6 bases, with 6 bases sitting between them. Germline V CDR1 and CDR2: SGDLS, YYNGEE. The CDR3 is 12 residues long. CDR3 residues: CASSVAGDGYTF. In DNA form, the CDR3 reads TGTGCCAGCAGCGTAGCTGGGGATGGCTACACCTTC.

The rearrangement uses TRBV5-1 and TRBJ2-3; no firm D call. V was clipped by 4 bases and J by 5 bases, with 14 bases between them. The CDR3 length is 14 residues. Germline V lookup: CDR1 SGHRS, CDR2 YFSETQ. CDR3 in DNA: TGCGCCAGCAGCCCCCGTATTGGGGTAGATACGCAGTATTTT. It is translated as CASSPRIGVDTQYF. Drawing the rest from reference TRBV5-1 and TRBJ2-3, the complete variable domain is KAGVTQTPRYLIKTRGQQVTLSCSPISGHRSVSWYQQTPGQGLQFLFEYFSETQRNKGNFPGRFSGRQFSNSRSEMNVSTLELGDSALYLCASSPRIGVDTQYFGPGTRLTVL.

The CDR3 DNA follows: TGTGCCAGCAGTGCATCCCCAGGGGTCACTGAAGCTTTCTTT. As protein: CASSASPGVTEAFF. The rearrangement uses TRBV6-4 and TRBJ1-1, with a possible D match to TRBD1 (6 bases). V was pared by 4 bases and J by 4 bases, with 13 bases between. Germline CDR1 is MRHNA and CDR2 is SNTAGT. This CDR3 contains 14 residues.

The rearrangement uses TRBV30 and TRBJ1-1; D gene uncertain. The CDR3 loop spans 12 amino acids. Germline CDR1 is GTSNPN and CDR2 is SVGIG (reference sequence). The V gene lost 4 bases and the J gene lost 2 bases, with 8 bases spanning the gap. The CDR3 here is CAWIGENTEAFF. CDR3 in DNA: TGTGCCTGGATCGGGGAAAACACTGAAGCTTTCTTT.

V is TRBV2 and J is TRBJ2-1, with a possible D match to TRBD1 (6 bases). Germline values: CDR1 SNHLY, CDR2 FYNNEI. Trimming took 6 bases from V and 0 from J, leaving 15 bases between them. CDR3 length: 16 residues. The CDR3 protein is CASRETGSSSYNEQFF. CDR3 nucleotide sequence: TGTGCCAGCAGGGAAACAGGGTCAAGCTCCTACAATGAGCAGTTCTTC. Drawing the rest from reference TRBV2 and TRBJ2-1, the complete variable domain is EPEVTQTPSHQVTQMGQEVILRCVPISNHLYFYWYRQILGQKVEFLVSFYNNEISEKSEIFDDQFSVERPDGSNFTLKIRSTKLEDSAMYFCASRETGSSSYNEQFFGPGTRLTVL.

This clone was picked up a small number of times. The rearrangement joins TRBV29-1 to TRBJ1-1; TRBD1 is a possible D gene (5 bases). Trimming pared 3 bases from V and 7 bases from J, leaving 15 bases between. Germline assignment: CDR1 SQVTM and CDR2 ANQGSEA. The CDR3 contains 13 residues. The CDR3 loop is CSVEGPGQLEAFF. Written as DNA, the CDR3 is TGCAGCGTTGAGGGACCTGGGCAGCTTGAAGCTTTCTTT.

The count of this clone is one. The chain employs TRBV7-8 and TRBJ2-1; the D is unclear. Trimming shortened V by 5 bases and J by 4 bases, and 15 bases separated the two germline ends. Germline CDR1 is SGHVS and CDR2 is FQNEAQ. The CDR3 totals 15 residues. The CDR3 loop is CASSINPTGYNEQFF. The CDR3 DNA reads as TGTGCCAGCAGCATAAACCCCACCGGATACAATGAGCAGTTCTTC.

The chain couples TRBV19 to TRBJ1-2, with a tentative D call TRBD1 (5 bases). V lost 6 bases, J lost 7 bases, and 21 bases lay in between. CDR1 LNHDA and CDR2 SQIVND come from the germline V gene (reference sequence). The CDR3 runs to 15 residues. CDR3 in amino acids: CASSFDGTWRGGYTF. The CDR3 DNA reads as TGTGCCAGTAGCTTCGACGGGACCTGGAGGGGTGGCTACACCTTC.

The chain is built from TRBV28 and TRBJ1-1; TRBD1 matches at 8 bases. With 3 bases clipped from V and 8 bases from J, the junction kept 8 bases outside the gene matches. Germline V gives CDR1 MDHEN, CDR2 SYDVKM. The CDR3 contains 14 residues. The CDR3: CASSLDRVNVEAFF. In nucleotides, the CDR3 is TGTGCCAGCAGTTTGGACAGGGTTAACGTAGAAGCTTTCTTT.

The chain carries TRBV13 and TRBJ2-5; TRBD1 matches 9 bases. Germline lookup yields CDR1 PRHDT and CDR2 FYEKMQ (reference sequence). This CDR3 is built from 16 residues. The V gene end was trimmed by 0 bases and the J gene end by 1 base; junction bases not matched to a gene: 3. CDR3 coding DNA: TGTGCCAGCAGCTTAGGCCGGGACAGGGCCCAAGAGACCCAGTACTTC. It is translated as CASSLGRDRAQETQYF.

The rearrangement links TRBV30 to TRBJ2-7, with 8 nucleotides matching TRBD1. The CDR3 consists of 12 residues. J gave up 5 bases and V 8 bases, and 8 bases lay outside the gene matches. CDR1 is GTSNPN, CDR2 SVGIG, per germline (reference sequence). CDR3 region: CATDRVLDEQYF. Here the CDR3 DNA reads TGTGCCACGGACAGGGTTCTCGACGAGCAGTACTTC.

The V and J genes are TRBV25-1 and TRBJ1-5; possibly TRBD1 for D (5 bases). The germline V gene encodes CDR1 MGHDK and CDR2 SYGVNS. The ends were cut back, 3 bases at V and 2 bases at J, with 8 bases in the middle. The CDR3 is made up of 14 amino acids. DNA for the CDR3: TGTGCCAGCAGTGAGGGGGGAGGCAATCAGCCCCAGCATTTT. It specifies CASSEGGGNQPQHF.

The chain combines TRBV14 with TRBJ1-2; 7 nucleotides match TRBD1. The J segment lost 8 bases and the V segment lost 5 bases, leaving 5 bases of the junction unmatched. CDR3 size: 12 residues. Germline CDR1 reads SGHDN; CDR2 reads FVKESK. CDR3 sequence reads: CASSGGGGGYTF. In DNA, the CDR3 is TGTGCCAGCAGCGGGGGAGGGGGCGGCTACACCTTC. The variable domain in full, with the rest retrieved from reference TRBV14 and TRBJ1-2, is EAGVTQFPSHSVIEKGQTVTLRCDPISGHDNLYWYRRVMGKEIKFLLHFVKESKQDESGMPNNRFLAERTGGTYSTLKVQPAELEDSGVYFCASSGGGGGYTFGSGTRLTVV.

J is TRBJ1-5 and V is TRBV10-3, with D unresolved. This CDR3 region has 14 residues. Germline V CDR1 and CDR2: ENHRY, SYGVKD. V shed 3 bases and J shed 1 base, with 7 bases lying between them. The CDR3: CAISELHSNQPQHF. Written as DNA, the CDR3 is TGTGCCATCAGTGAACTGCACAGCAATCAGCCCCAGCATTTT.